This is a list of T cell receptor beta chains from one sample in a study of cytomegalovirus exposure and HLA in healthy donors. Produced via immunoSEQ multiplex PCR; TCRdb's table is partial and in-frame only. The repertoire holds roughly 190,000 clones, with roughly 72% as singletons. The sample comprised PBMCs. The receptors come from a woman aged 25 to 39 in good health and CMV-seropositive. CDR3s leave out the opening cysteine and the closing phenylalanine or tryptophan. Size tells how often a clone was seen (once, few, many) or the class of an expanded clone, and some rows leave it out.

CDR3aa: ASSASGSGAYNEQF
len: 14
abundance: -
j_gene: TRBJ2-1
v_gene: TRBV9

CDR3aa: ASSLGLAGGVSTDTQY
len: 16
abundance: -
j_gene: TRBJ2-3
v_gene: TRBV19

CDR3aa: ASTPLGAQETQY
len: 12
abundance: -
j_gene: TRBJ2-5
v_gene: TRBV5-1

CDR3aa: ASRGEGQTGELF
len: 12
abundance: -
j_gene: TRBJ2-2
v_gene: TRBV2

CDR3aa: ASSLIQGGSYGYT
len: 13
abundance: -
j_gene: TRBJ1-2
v_gene: TRBV5-1

CDR3aa: ASSPGTGKAYEQY
len: 13
abundance: -
j_gene: TRBJ2-7
v_gene: TRBV18

CDR3aa: ASSPGAGVSNQPQH
len: 14
abundance: few
j_gene: TRBJ1-5
v_gene: TRBV19

CDR3aa: ASSTTAKSDNEQF
len: 13
abundance: once
j_gene: TRBJ2-1
v_gene: TRBV19

CDR3aa: ASSLRGRDRGDYGYT
len: 15
abundance: -
j_gene: TRBJ1-2
v_gene: TRBV27

CDR3aa: AISGWLAAMNTGELF
len: 15
abundance: -
j_gene: TRBJ2-2
v_gene: TRBV10-3

CDR3aa: ASSPPRPDTQY
len: 11
abundance: -
j_gene: TRBJ2-3
v_gene: TRBV13

CDR3aa: ASSLGGAGKVTGELF
len: 15
abundance: -
j_gene: TRBJ2-2
v_gene: TRBV7-6

CDR3aa: ASSQDRPNNEQF
len: 12
abundance: -
j_gene: TRBJ2-1
v_gene: TRBV5-1

CDR3aa: ASSPTGTKEKLF
len: 12
abundance: once
j_gene: TRBJ1-4
v_gene: TRBV5-1

CDR3aa: ASSEWGQGAL
len: 10
abundance: -
j_gene: TRBJ1-1
v_gene: TRBV25-1

CDR3aa: ASSIWAGTSYNEQF
len: 14
abundance: -
j_gene: TRBJ2-1
v_gene: TRBV19

CDR3aa: ASSQVESGNYEQY
len: 13
abundance: once
j_gene: TRBJ2-7
v_gene: TRBV4-1

CDR3aa: ASSEQGHNEKLF
len: 12
abundance: -
j_gene: TRBJ1-4
v_gene: TRBV25-1

CDR3aa: ASSGTGPSYEQY
len: 12
abundance: -
j_gene: TRBJ2-7
v_gene: TRBV2

CDR3aa: ASSQEDGGPYEQY
len: 13
abundance: -
j_gene: TRBJ2-7
v_gene: TRBV4-3

CDR3aa: ASRRLAYRTDTQY
len: 13
abundance: once
j_gene: TRBJ2-3
v_gene: TRBV7-2

CDR3aa: SASALYGYT
len: 9
abundance: -
j_gene: TRBJ1-2
v_gene: TRBV20-1

CDR3aa: ASSSAGEWQY
len: 10
abundance: -
j_gene: TRBJ2-7
v_gene: TRBV7-9

CDR3aa: ASSPSGGSSGNTIY
len: 14
abundance: -
j_gene: TRBJ1-3
v_gene: TRBV9

CDR3aa: ASSVGNRLNTEAF
len: 13
abundance: -
j_gene: TRBJ1-1
v_gene: TRBV9

CDR3aa: ASSLRRGDQPQH
len: 12
abundance: -
j_gene: TRBJ1-5
v_gene: TRBV27

CDR3aa: ASSVGAGARTDTQY
len: 14
abundance: -
j_gene: TRBJ2-3
v_gene: TRBV9

CDR3aa: ASSGQGNQPQH
len: 11
abundance: -
j_gene: TRBJ1-5
v_gene: TRBV5-5